This record concerns one T cell receptor beta chain sequence. Its specificity is unknown. These data belong to a study of cytomegalovirus exposure and HLA in healthy donors. Study overall: In an earlier analysis, around 120 million unique TCR beta sequences were found from some 170 million T cells.

60 Vbeta and 13 Jbeta primers were used in PCR. TCRdb's table, derived via immunoSEQ multiplex PCR, lists solely in-frame clones and lacks some. The sample comprises roughly 87,000 clones, around 79% of which are singletons, and roughly 14% rests with the top ten. Whole-study findings and limits: Investigators reported 150 to 200 TCR beta chains as tied to cytomegalovirus. According to an earlier analysis, most TCR beta V segments yielded productive rearrangements about 87% or about 30% of the time.

The CDR3 contains 16 residues. The ends lost 3 bases at V and 6 bases at J; junction bases unmatched: 8. From germline, CDR1 is MNHEY and CDR2 SMNVEV (reference sequence). The TCR originated in a middle-aged woman in good health and CMV-seropositive. The chain is built from TRBV27 and TRBJ1-6, with 7 bases identical to TRBD1. Sequenced material: PBMCs. Here the CDR3 reads CASSFIPTGRNSPLHF. In nucleotides, the CDR3 is TGTGCCAGCAGTTTCATCCCGACAGGGCGTAATTCACCCCTCCACTTT.